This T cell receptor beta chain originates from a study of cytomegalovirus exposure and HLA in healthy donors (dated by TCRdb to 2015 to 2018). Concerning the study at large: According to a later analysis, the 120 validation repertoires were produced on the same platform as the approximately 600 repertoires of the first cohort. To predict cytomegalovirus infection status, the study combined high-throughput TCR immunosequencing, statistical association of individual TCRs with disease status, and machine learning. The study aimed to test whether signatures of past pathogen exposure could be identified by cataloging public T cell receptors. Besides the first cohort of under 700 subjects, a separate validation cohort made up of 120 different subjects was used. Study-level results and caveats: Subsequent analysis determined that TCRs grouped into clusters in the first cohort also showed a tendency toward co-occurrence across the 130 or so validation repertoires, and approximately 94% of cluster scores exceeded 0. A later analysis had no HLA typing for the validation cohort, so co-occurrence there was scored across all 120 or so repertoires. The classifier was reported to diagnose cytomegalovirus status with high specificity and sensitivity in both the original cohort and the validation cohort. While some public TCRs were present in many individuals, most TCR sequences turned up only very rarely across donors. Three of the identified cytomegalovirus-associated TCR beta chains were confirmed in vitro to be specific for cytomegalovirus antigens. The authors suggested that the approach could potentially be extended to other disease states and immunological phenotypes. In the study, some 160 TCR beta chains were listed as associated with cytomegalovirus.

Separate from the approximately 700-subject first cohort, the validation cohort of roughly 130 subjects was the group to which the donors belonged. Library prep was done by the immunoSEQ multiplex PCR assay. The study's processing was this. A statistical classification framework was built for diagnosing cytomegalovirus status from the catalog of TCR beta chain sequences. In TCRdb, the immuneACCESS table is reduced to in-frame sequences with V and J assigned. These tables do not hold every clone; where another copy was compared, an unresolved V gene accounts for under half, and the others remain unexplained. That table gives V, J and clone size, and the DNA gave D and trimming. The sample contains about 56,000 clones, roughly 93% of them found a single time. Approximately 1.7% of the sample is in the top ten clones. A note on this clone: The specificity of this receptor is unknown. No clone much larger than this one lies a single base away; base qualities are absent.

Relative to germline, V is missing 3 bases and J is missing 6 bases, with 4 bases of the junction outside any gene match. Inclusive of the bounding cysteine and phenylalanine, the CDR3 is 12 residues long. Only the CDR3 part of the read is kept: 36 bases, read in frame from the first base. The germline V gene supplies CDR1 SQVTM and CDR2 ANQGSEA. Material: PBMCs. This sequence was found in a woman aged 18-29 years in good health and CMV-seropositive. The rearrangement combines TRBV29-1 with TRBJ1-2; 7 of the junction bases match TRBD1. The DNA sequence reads TGCAGCGTTGATGAGGGGGCTAATGGCTACACCTTC. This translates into CSVDEGANGYTF.